This T cell receptor (beta chain) derives from a study of healthy donors' naive CD4 and CD8 T cells. General study findings and limits: A reported CD4+/CD8+ bias affected most V and J genes in naive cells. Negatively charged CDR3s marked CD8+ lineage; positively charged CDR3s marked CD4+ lineage.

This clonotype was picked up a small number of times. Its specificity is unknown. Each TCR library used 500 ng of total RNA and a linear amplification protocol. One entry per CDR3 protein, called by TCRdb with MiXCR from the reads. The repertoire holds about 180,000 distinct CDR3 sequences, with around 74% as singletons. The specimen was naive CD4+ and CD8+ T cells sorted from blood, pooled from several donors. This clonotype was obtained from a pool of human donors in good health; the sample pools cells from several healthy donors.

The CDR3 sequence: CSVDRIVNTEAFF. The DNA for the CDR3 is TGCAGCGTTGACCGGATCGTGAACACTGAAGCTTTCTTT. The V gene is TRBV29-1, the J gene TRBJ1-1; D uncertain. The germline V gene encodes CDR1 SQVTM and CDR2 ANQGSEA. The CDR3 runs 13 residues. The ends were cut back, 3 bases at V and 0 bases at J, with 8 bases in the middle.